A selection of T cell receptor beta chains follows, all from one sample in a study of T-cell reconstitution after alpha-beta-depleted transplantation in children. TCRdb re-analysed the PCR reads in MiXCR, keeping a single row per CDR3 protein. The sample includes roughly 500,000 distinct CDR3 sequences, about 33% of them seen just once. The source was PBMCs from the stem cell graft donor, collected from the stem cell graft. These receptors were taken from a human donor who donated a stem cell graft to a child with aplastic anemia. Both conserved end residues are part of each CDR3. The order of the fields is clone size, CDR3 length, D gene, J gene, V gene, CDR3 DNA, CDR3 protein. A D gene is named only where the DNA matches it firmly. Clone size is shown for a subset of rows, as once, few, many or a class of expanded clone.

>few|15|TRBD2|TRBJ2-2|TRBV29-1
TGCAGCGTCGGCCCTGGGAGCGGGGACACCGGGGAGCTGTTTTTT
CSVGPGSGDTGELFF
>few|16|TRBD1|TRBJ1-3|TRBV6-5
TGTGCCAGCAGTTTCGGACAGGGCCTCTCTGGAAACACCATATATTTT
CASSFGQGLSGNTIYF
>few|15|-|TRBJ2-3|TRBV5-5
TGTGCCAGCAACCGCAGGATATCCTTCACAGATACGCAGTATTTT
CASNRRISFTDTQYF
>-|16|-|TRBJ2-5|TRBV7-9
TGTGCCAGCAGCTTAGTGCCGGGGGCAAACCAAGAGACCCAGTACTTC
CASSLVPGANQETQYF
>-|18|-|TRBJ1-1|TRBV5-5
TGTGCCAGCAGCTTGGTTTATTCGGGGGGCGAGAGTCGGTCTGAAGCTTTCTTT
CASSLVYSGGESRSEAFF
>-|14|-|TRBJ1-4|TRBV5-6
TGTGCCAGCAGCTCCAGGGCGACTAATGAAAAACTGTTTTTT
CASSSRATNEKLFF
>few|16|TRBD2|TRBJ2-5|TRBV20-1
TGCAGTGCTAGAGAGGGACTAGCGGGAGGGCAAGAGACCCAGTACTTC
CSAREGLAGGQETQYF
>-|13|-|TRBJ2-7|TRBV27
TGTGCCAGCAGTTCGACATCGGTCTACGAGCAGTACTTC
CASSSTSVYEQYF
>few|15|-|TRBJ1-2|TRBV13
TGTGCCAGCAGCCCACGTTGGGGAGGGATTGGTGGCTACACCTTC
CASSPRWGGIGGYTF
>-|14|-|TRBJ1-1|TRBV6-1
TGTGCCAGCAGGTCACGTCACTTGAACACTGAAGCTTTCTTT
CASRSRHLNTEAFF
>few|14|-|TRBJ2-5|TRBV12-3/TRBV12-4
TGTGCCAGCAGTTTGTTTGACGCGGGGTGGACCCAGTACTTC
CASSLFDAGWTQYF
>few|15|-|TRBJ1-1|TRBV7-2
TGTGCCAGCAGCGTCTCCAGGGCGAAGTACACTGAAGCTTTCTTT
CASSVSRAKYTEAFF
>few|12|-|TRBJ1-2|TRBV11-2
TGTGCCAGCAGTTGGACCGAGGGGGGCTACACCTTC
CASSWTEGGYTF
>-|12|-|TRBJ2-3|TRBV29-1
TGCAGCGTTTGGCAGGGTACAGATACGCAGTATTTT
CSVWQGTDTQYF
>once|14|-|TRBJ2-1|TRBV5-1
TGCGCCAGCAGCGACTCAACACAGGGCAATGAGCAGTTCTTC
CASSDSTQGNEQFF
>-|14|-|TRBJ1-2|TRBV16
TGTGCCAGCAGCCAATTATTCCGGGACTATGGCTACACCTTC
CASSQLFRDYGYTF
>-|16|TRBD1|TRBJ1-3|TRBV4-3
TGCGCCAGCAGCCAACCCACAGGGGACTCTGGAAACACCATATATTTT
CASSQPTGDSGNTIYF
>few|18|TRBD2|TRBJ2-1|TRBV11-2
TGTGCCAGCAGCTTCCCGACTAGCGGGAGGAACTCCTACAATGAGCAGTTCTTC
CASSFPTSGRNSYNEQFF
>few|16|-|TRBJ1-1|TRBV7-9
TGTGCCAGCAGCTTAGCGGAGGCAGGGGTGTGGACTGAAGCTTTCTTT
CASSLAEAGVWTEAFF
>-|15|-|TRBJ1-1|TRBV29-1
TGCAGCGTTGAGAAGACTCAGCGAATGAACACTGAAGCTTTCTTT
CSVEKTQRMNTEAFF
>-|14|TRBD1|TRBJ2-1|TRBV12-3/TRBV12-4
TGTGCCAGCAGTCCGAGGGACAGGGGGCATGAGCAGTTCTTC
CASSPRDRGHEQFF
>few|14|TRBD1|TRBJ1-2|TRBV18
TGTGCCAGCTCACTGACCGGGACAGGGGACGGCTACACCTTC
CASSLTGTGDGYTF
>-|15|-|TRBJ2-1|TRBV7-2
TGTGCCAGCACCCCTGAGGACGGATCCTACAATGAGCAGTTCTTC
CASTPEDGSYNEQFF
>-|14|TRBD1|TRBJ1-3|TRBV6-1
TGTGCCAGCAGGCCCGGGACAGTTGGAAACACCATATATTTT
CASRPGTVGNTIYF
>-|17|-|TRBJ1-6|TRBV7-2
TGTGCCAGCAGCTTAGTGGTGGGGGCGCGTGGTAATTCACCCCTCCACTTT
CASSLVVGARGNSPLHF
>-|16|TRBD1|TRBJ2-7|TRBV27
TGTGCCAGCAGTTTAGCCCTGACAGGGGGACGCTACGAGCAGTACTTC
CASSLALTGGRYEQYF